This TCR beta chain was recorded in a study of control samples from healthy donors and cancer patients. The repertoire was sequenced with immunoSEQ multiplex PCR; TCRdb's copy has only in-frame clones and lacks some. The sample lists some 95,000 clones, 80% to 95% occurring once. The germline V and J ends were trimmed by 8 bases and 0 bases, with 22 bases remaining between them. This CDR3 spans 17 amino acids. The germline V gene has CDR1 MNHEY and CDR2 SMNVEV (reference sequence). The chain has TRBV27 and TRBJ1-1; possible D gene TRBD1, 5 bases. This clonotype originated in a human donor in good health. The donor label of this sample is uncertain. Sequenced material: blood. Written as DNA, the CDR3 is TGTGCCAGCTCAGGGACGGCAGCTCGGTGGGTGAACACTGAAGCTTTCTTT. This sequence encodes CASSGTAARWVNTEAFF.